This T cell receptor beta chain was found in a study of T cell repertoires in cytomegalovirus infection. Whole-study context: Public TCR beta signature analysis indicated the presence of both CMV infection and matching HLA type.

Ten or more counts support this clonotype. Its target is not known. V was trimmed by 8 bases and J by 1 base, leaving 14 bases between them. The CDR3 extends over 14 amino acids. MiXCR, applied by TCRdb to the reads, yields one record per CDR3 protein. The data contain about 310,000 distinct CDR3 sequences, 25% of them seen just once; the ten biggest clones take up roughly 15%. The V and J genes are TRBV12-3 or TRBV12-4 and TRBJ1-1, with unresolved D. The TCR was taken from a human donor in good health (CMV status not recorded). Some clones in this sample may be carry-over from other donors' samples. The sequenced sample was cultured PBMCs, obtained from culture after CMV antigen stimulation. The CDR3 nucleotides are TGTGCCAGCTCCTTCGGACGCCGGAACACTGAAGCTTTCTTT. Translating it yields CASSFGRRNTEAFF.